This paragraph covers one TCR beta chain sequence. Its specificity is not known. This sample is drawn from a study of T cell responses to AZD1222 COVID-19 vaccine. The study, taken as a whole, reports: Receipt of two AZD1222 doses was followed by a rise in Spike-specific TCR breadth and depth. Just 5 or 6 AZD1222 recipients tested seropositive at baseline. Donors were mostly white British, more females; clonal diversity possibly underestimated.

The germline CDR1 and CDR2 sequences are GTSNPN and SVGIG (reference sequence). Deletions cut 0 bases from V and 8 bases from J, with 9 bases between. CDR3 length: 12 residues. Using immunoSEQ multiplex PCR, the repertoire was profiled, and TCRdb retains in-frame clones only, with some absent. Seen here are 100,000 to 120,000 clones, 87% observed once, and the top ten hold about 3%. Sequencing was performed on peripheral blood, taken on day 0 of AZD1222 vaccination. The chain combines TRBV30 with TRBJ2-3; D uncertain. The sequence was collected from an adult in good health. The CDR3 is CAWSVPRSTQYF. The CDR3 DNA reads as TGTGCCTGGAGTGTACCCAGATCTACGCAGTATTTT.